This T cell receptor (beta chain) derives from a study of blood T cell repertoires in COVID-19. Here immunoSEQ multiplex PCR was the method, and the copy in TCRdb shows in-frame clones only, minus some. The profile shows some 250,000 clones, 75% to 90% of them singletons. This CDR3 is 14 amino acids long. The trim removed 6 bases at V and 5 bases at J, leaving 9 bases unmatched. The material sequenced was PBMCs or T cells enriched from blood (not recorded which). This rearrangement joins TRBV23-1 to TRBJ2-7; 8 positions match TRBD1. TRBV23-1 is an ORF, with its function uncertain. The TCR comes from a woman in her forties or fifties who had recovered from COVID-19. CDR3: CASSTRTGSDEQYF. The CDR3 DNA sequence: TGCGCCAGCAGCACCCGGACAGGGAGCGACGAGCAGTACTTC.